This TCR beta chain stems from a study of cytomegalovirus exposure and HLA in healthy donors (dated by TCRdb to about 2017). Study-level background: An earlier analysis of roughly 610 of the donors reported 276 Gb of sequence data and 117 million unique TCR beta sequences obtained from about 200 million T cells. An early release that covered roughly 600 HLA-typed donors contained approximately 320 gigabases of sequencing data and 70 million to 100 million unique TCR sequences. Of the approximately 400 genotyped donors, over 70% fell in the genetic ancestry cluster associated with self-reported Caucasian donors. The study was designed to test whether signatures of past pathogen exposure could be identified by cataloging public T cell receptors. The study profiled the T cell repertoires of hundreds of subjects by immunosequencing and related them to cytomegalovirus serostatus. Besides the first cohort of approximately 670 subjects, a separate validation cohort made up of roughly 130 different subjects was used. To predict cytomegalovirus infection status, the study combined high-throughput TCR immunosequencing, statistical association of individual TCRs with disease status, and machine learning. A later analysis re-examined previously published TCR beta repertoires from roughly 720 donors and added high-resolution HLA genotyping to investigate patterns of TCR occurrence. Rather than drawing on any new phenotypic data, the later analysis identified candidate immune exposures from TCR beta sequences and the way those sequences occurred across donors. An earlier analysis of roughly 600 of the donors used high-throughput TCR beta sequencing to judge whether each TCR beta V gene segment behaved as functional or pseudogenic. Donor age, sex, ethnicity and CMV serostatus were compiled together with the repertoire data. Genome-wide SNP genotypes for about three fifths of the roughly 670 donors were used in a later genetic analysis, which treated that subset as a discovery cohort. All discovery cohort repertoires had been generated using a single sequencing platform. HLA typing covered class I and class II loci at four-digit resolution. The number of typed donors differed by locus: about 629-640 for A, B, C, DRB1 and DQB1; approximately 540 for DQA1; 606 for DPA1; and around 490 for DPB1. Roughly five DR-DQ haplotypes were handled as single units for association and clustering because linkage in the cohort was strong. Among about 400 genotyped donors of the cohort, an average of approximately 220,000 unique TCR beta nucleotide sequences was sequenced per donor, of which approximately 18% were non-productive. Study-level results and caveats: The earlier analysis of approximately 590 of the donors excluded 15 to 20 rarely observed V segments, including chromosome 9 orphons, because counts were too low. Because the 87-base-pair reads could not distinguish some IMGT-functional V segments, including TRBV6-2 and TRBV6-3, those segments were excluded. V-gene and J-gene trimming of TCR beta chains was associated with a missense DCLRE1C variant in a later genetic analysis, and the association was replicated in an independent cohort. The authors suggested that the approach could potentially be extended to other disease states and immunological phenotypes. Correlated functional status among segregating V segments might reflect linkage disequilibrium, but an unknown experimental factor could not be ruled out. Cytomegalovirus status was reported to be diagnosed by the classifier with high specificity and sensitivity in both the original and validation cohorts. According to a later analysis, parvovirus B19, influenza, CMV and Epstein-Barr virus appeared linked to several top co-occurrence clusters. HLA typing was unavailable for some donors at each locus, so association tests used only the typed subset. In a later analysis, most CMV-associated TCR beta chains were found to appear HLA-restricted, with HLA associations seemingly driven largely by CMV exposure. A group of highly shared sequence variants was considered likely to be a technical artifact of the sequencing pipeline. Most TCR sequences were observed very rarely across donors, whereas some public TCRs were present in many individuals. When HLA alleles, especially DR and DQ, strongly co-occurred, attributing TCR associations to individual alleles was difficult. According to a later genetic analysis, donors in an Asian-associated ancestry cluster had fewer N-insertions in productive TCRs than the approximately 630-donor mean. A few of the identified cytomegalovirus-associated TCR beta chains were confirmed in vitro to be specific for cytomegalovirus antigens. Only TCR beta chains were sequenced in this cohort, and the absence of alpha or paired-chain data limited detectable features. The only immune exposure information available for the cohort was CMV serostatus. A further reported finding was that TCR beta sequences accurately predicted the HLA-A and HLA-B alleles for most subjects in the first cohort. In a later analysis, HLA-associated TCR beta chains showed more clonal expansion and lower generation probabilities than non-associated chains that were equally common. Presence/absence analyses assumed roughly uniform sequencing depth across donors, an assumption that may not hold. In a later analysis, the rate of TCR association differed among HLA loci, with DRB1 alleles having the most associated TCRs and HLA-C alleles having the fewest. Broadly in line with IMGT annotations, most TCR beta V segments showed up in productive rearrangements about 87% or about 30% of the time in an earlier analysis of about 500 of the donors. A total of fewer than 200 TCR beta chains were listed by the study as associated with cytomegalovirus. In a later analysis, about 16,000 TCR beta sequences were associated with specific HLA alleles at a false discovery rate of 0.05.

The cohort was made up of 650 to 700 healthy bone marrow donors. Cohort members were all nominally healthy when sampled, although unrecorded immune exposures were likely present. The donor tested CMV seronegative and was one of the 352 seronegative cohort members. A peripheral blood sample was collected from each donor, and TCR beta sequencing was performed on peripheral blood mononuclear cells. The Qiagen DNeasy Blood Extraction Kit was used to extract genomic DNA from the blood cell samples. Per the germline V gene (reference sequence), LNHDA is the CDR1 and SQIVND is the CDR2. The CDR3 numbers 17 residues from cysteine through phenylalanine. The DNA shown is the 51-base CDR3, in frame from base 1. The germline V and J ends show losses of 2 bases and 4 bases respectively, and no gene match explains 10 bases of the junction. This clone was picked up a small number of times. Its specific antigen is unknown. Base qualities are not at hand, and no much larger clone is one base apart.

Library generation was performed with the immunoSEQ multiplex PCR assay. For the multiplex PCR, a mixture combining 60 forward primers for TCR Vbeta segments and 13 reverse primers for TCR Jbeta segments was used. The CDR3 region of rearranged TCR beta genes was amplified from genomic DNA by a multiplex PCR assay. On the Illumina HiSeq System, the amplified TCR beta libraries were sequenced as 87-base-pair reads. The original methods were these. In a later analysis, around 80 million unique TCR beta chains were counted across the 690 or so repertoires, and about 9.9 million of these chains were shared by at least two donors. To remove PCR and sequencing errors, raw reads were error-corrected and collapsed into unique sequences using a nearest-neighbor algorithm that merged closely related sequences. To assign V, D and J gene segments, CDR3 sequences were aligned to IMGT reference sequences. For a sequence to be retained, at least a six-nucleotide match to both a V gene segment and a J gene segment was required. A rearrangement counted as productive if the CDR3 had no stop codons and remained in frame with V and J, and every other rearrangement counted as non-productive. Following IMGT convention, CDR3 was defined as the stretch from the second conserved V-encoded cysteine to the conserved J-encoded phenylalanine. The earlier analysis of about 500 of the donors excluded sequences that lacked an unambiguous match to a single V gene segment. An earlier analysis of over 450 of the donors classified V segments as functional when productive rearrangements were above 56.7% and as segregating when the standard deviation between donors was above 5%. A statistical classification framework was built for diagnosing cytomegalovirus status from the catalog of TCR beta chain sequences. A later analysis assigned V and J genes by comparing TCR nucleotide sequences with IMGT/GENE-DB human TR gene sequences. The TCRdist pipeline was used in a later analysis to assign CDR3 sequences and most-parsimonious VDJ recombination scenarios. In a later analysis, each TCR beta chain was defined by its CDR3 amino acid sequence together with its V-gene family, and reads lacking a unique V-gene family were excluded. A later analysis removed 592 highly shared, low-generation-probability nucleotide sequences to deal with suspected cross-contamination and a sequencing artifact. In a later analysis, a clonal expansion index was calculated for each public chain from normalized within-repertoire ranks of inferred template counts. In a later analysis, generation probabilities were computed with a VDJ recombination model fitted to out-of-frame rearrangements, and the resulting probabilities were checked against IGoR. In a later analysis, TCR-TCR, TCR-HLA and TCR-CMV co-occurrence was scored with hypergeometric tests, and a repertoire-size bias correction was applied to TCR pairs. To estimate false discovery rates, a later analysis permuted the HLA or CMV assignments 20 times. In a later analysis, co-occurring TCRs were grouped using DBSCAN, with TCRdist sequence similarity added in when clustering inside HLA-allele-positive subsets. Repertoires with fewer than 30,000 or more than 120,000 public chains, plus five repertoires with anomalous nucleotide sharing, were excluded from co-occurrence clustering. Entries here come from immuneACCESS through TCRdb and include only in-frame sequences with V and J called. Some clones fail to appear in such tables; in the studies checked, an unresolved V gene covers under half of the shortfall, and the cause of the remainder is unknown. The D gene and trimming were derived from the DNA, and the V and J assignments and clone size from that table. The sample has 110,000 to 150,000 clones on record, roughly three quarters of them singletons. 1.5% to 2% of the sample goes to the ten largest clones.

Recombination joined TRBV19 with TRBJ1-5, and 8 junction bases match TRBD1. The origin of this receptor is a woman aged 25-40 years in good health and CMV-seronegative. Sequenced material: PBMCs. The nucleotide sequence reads TGTGCCAGTAGTATAACAGGGGGTACGGGGAGTAATCAGCCCCAGCATTTT. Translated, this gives CASSITGGTGSNQPQHF.